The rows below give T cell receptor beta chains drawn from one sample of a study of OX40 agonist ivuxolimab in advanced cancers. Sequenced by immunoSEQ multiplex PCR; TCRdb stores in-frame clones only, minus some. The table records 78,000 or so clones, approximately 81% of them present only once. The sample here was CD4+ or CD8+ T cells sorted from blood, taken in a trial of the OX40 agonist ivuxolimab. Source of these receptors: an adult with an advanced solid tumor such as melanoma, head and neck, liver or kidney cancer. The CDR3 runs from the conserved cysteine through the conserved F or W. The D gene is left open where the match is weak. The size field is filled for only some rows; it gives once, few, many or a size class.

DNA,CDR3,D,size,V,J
TGTGCCAGCAGTTACGACCTAGCGGGAGGTCGACGGCACTTC,CASSYDLAGGRRHF,TRBD2,NA,TRBV6-5,TRBJ2-5
TGTGCCAGCAGCCTCGATGTCGGAGCGGGAGGGTACAATGAGCAGTTCTTC,CASSLDVGAGGYNEQFF,TRBD2,once,TRBV28,TRBJ2-1
TGTGCCAGCTCACCAGAGGGGGCCCGACTAGCGGGAGCGAGAGATACGCAGTATTTT,CASSPEGARLAGARDTQYF,TRBD2,NA,TRBV18,TRBJ2-3
TGTGCCAGTAGTGCGGGACTCCTGAACACCGGGGAGCTGTTTTTT,CASSAGLLNTGELFF,NA,few,TRBV19,TRBJ2-2
TGTGCCAGCAGTCCACCTTTCGGACGGTATTTTACAGCCCTCCACTTT,CASSPPFGRYFTALHF,NA,NA,TRBV28,TRBJ1-6
TGCGCCAGCAGCTTTTTATTCGGCGGGCATTCCTACGAGCAGTACTTC,CASSFLFGGHSYEQYF,NA,NA,TRBV5-1,TRBJ2-7
TGCAGCGTGGCCCGGACGGGCAGGGAGTATGGCTACACCTTC,CSVARTGREYGYTF,NA,NA,TRBV29-1,TRBJ1-2
TGTGCCAGCAGCTCGGCGGCCAGCTACGAGCAGTACTTC,CASSSAASYEQYF,NA,few,TRBV7-2,TRBJ2-7
TGTGCCAGCAGCCTGATCGACAGACAGAACACCGGGGAGCTGTTTTTT,CASSLIDRQNTGELFF,NA,NA,TRBV11-3,TRBJ2-2
TGTGCCAGCAGCTTAGGGGACTCCACAGATACGCAGTATTTT,CASSLGDSTDTQYF,NA,NA,TRBV7-6,TRBJ2-3
TGTGCCAGCAGTTTATCCATACTTTCCTTCTATGGCTACACCTTC,CASSLSILSFYGYTF,NA,NA,TRBV28,TRBJ1-2
TGTGCCAGCAGCCCGGGACAGGGGGCGAGCACTGAAGCTTTCTTT,CASSPGQGASTEAFF,TRBD1,NA,TRBV28,TRBJ1-1
TGTGCCAGCTCACAGGGATCCTACGAGCAGTACTTC,CASSQGSYEQYF,NA,NA,TRBV18,TRBJ2-7
TGTGCCACCAAGGGCCCTAGACTACTACTAGGCGAGCAGTACTTC,CATKGPRLLLGEQYF,NA,NA,TRBV28,TRBJ2-7
TGTGTCAGCTCCGGCAGAAACACAGATACGCAGTATTTT,CVSSGRNTDTQYF,NA,NA,TRBV6-1,TRBJ2-3
TGTGCCAGCAGCCGATTACCAACGACAGCGCAATTCTCTGGAAACACCATATATTTT,CASSRLPTTAQFSGNTIYF,NA,NA,TRBV5-6,TRBJ1-3
TGTGCCAGTAGTATATTTCGGACTAATCAGCCCCAGCATTTT,CASSIFRTNQPQHF,NA,NA,TRBV19,TRBJ1-5
TGCGCCAGCAGCTTATCTCCCCGGTCAGGTGGCTACACCTTC,CASSLSPRSGGYTF,NA,NA,TRBV5-1,TRBJ1-2
TGTGCCAGCAGCCCGTACAGGCCACTTTCGAACACTGAAGCTTTCTTT,CASSPYRPLSNTEAFF,NA,few,TRBV7-9,TRBJ1-1
TGCAGCGTTGCCGGGACAGGGTTTGTGGAAAAACTGTTTTTT,CSVAGTGFVEKLFF,TRBD1,NA,TRBV29-1,TRBJ1-4
TGTGCCAGCTCACAGGGCTCTGGAAACACCATATATTTT,CASSQGSGNTIYF,NA,NA,TRBV18,TRBJ1-3
TGTGCCAGCACCGTTACCGGGGGGACGAACACTGAAGCTTTCTTT,CASTVTGGTNTEAFF,NA,NA,TRBV28,TRBJ1-1
TGTGCCAGCAGTGTGGGGGTCTATGGCTACACCTTC,CASSVGVYGYTF,NA,NA,TRBV6-1,TRBJ1-2
TGTGCCAGCAGCTTAGGGCCTCAAGAGACCCAGTACTTC,CASSLGPQETQYF,NA,NA,TRBV7-2,TRBJ2-5
TGTGCCAGCAGAACCTACAGGGGATCCTACGAGCAGTACTTC,CASRTYRGSYEQYF,TRBD1,NA,TRBV6-5,TRBJ2-7
TGTGCCAGCAGCTGGACAGGGGATGGGGGAAACATTCAGTACTTC,CASSWTGDGGNIQYF,TRBD1,NA,TRBV5-5,TRBJ2-4
TGTGCCACCAGCAGAGATGGGTGGACTAGTGAGCAGTTCTTC,CATSRDGWTSEQFF,TRBD2,NA,TRBV15,TRBJ2-1
TGCGCCAGCAGCTTGGGGACAGTGGGCTCGTTGACTGAAGCTTTCTTT,CASSLGTVGSLTEAFF,NA,NA,TRBV5-1,TRBJ1-1
TGCGCCAGCAGCCAAGAATCGGTTGGACCCTCACACAATGAGCAGTTCTTC,CASSQESVGPSHNEQFF,NA,NA,TRBV4-1,TRBJ2-1
TGCGCCAGCAGCCAAACACAGGGTTTATTTGAAAAACTGTTTTTT,CASSQTQGLFEKLFF,NA,NA,TRBV4-1,TRBJ1-4
TGCGCCAGCAGCTTGGGACCGGGACGGTACTACGAGCAGTACTTC,CASSLGPGRYYEQYF,NA,NA,TRBV5-1,TRBJ2-7
TGTGCCAGCAGTTTAGAGGGAAGCACTGAAGCTTTCTTT,CASSLEGSTEAFF,NA,few,TRBV6-1,TRBJ1-1
TGTGCCAGTACACCAGACAGGGGAAGACATGAGCAGTTCTTC,CASTPDRGRHEQFF,TRBD1,NA,TRBV19,TRBJ2-1